One sample yielded the 21 T cell receptor beta chains listed below, sequenced in a study of human T cells and chemical hapten exposure. Each CDR3 protein gets one entry after TCRdb re-called the RACE reads with MiXCR. The profile shows more than 100,000 distinct CDR3 sequences, roughly an eighth of them singletons. The sample's time point: patch test 1, 2 weeks after DPC sensitization. The treatment is: therapeutic diphenylcyclopropenone sensitization with weekly scalp DPC. The sample here was whole blood, taken in connection with sensitization to the hapten diphenylcyclopropenone (DPC). These receptors originate from a young man with alopecia areata. Some clones in this sample may be carry-over from other donors' samples.

This clonotype has a handful of counts. The V and J genes are TRBV21-1 and TRBJ2-1; the table assigns TRBD1, which was not confirmed against the DNA. TRBV21-1 has pseudogene status. The CDR3 consists of 13 residues. The CDR3: CASSLAGGNEQFF. The DNA for the CDR3 is TGTGCCAGCAGCTTAGCCGGGGGCAATGAGCAGTTCTTC.

This clonotype was seen many times. This chain joins TRBV7-6 and TRBJ2-3, with D maybe TRBD2 (6 bases). The CDR3 totals 14 residues. Deletions cut 5 bases from V and 2 bases from J, with 11 bases between. In germline, CDR1 is SGHVS, CDR2 FNYEAQ. The CDR3 sequence: CASSPGGFTDTQYF. CDR3 bases: TGTGCCAGCAGCCCCGGAGGGTTCACAGATACGCAGTATTTT. The complete variable domain, with remaining parts taken from reference TRBV7-6 and TRBJ2-3, reads GAGVSQSPRYKVTKRGQDVALRCDPISGHVSLYWYRQALGQGPEFLTYFNYEAQQDKSGLPNDRFSAERPEGSISTLTIQRTEQRDSAMYRCASSPGGFTDTQYFGPGTRLTVL.

This clonotype was found a few times. The genes are TRBV20-1 and TRBJ2-6; D unclear. CDR1 and CDR2 (germline): DFQATT, SNEGSKA (reference sequence). V shed 0 bases and J shed 0 bases, with 6 bases lying between them. The CDR3 covers 15 residues. The CDR3 protein is CSAREGSSGANVLTF. Here the CDR3 DNA reads TGCAGTGCTAGAGAGGGCAGCTCTGGGGCCAACGTCCTGACTTTC.

This clonotype has more than one count but fewer than ten. The chain joins TRBV6-5 to TRBJ1-6; no firm D call. The CDR3 has 16 residues. Deletions cut 2 bases from V and 7 bases from J, with 15 bases between. Germline CDR1 reads MNHEY; CDR2 reads SVGAGI. CDR3 bases: TGTGCCAGCAGTTACGGGAGGGCGGAGACGAATTCACCCCTCCACTTT. Residues: CASSYGRAETNSPLHF.

The J gene is TRBJ1-2, the V gene TRBV10-3, with 8 nucleotides matching TRBD1. Per germline, CDR1 ENHRY and CDR2 SYGVKD. V was pared by 7 bases and J by 6 bases, with 4 bases of the junction left unmatched. The CDR3 sequence is 12 residues long. DNA of the CDR3: TGTGCCATCAACGGACAGGGAAATGGCTACACCTTC. It specifies CAINGQGNGYTF.

The CDR3 region is CASSPSPTYDYGYTF. Written as DNA, the CDR3 is TGCGCCAGCAGCCCGAGCCCGACATACGACTATGGCTACACCTTC. V and J are TRBV5-1 and TRBJ1-2; D is ambiguous. CDR3 size: 15 residues. Trimming cost V 4 bases and J 3 bases, with 16 bases left between them. Germline V gives CDR1 SGHRS, CDR2 YFSETQ.

The chain couples TRBV4-1 to TRBJ2-3; 9 nucleotides match TRBD2. The length of the CDR3 is 16 residues. V shed 3 bases and J 3 bases; nucleotides not matched to a gene: 7. Germline V gene data show CDR1 as MGHRA and CDR2 as YSYEKL. The CDR3: CASSHRPSGVTDTQYF. CDR3 DNA: TGCGCCAGCAGCCACCGCCCTAGCGGGGTTACAGATACGCAGTATTTT.

This clonotype showed up just a few times. The V gene is TRBV3-1, the J gene TRBJ1-2; the D is unclear. CDR1 and CDR2 from the germline V gene are LGHDT and YNNKEL (reference sequence). The V end lost 4 bases, the J end lost 1 base, and 10 bases lay between the germline ends. CDR3 length: 14 amino acids. CDR3 protein: CASSRTLINYGYTF. Here the CDR3 DNA reads TGTGCCAGCAGCCGGACCCTAATTAACTATGGCTACACCTTC.

This clonotype has just a few counts. This chain uses TRBV6-2 or TRBV6-3 with TRBJ2-2; 7 positions agree with TRBD1. The CDR3 has 16 amino acids. Germline V gives CDR1 MNHEY, CDR2 SVGEGT. The trim removed 5 bases at V and 4 bases at J, leaving 10 bases unmatched. CDR3 residues: CASSRPYGTATGELFF. CDR3 coding DNA: TGTGCCAGCAGTCGACCCTACGGGACAGCCACCGGGGAGCTGTTTTTT.

This chain joins TRBV12-3 or TRBV12-4 and TRBJ2-5; 12 bases fit TRBD2. V shed 3 bases, J shed 4 bases, and the junction held 3 bases outside the gene matches. This CDR3 comprises 15 residues. The CDR3 region has the DNA TGTGCCAGCAGTTTGCGGACTAGCGGGGTAGAGACCCAGTACTTC. It translates to CASSLRTSGVETQYF.

This clonotype was found many times. The rearrangement joins TRBV7-2 to TRBJ1-2; TRBD1 aligns across 7 bases. Germline CDR1 and CDR2: SGHTA and FQGNSA. The trim removed 2 bases at V and 1 base at J, leaving 4 bases unmatched. The CDR3 consists of 15 residues. The CDR3 spells CASSLLGQRNYGYTF. CDR3 nucleotide sequence: TGTGCCAGCAGCTTATTGGGACAGCGTAACTATGGCTACACCTTC.

This clonotype came up a few times. CDR3 sequence reads: CASSPLGSGGSRSTDTQYF. CDR3 nucleotides: TGTGCCAGCAGCCCCTTGGGTAGCGGGGGCTCCAGGAGCACAGATACGCAGTATTTT. The V and J genes are TRBV3-1 and TRBJ2-3, with TRBD2 matching 9 bases. The germline V gene encodes CDR1 LGHDT and CDR2 YNNKEL (reference sequence). V was pared by 4 bases and J by 0 bases, with 14 bases of the junction left unmatched. The CDR3 spans 19 residues.

The V and J genes are TRBV7-6 and TRBJ2-6; D is unclear. V shed 3 bases and J shed 0 bases, with 12 bases lying between them. The CDR3 is made up of 17 amino acids. CDR1 SGHVS and CDR2 FNYEAQ come from the germline V gene. This CDR3 reads CASSFGTPYSGANVLTF. As DNA, the CDR3 is TGTGCCAGCAGCTTCGGCACACCGTACTCTGGGGCCAACGTCCTGACTTTC. Looking up the rest from reference TRBV7-6 and TRBJ2-6 gives the full variable domain: GAGVSQSPRYKVTKRGQDVALRCDPISGHVSLYWYRQALGQGPEFLTYFNYEAQQDKSGLPNDRFSAERPEGSISTLTIQRTEQRDSAMYRCASSFGTPYSGANVLTFGAGSRLTVL.

This clonotype turned up a few times. V and J are TRBV7-9 and TRBJ2-1; D unresolved. Per the germline V gene, CDR1 is SEHNR and CDR2 is FQNEAQ (reference sequence). With 5 bases removed from V and 5 bases from J, the gap between germline ends came to 22 bases. The CDR3 loop spans 17 amino acids. CDR3 nucleotides: TGTGCCAGCAGCACAGTGGGCAGGCCCCGGGTCCACAATGAGCAGTTCTTC. Translated, it gives CASSTVGRPRVHNEQFF.

This clonotype was recorded only once. The chain couples TRBV5-1 to TRBJ2-5; no clear D. The length of the CDR3 is 15 residues. CDR1 is SGHRS and CDR2 is YFSETQ in the germline V gene. Trimming shortened V by 3 bases and J by 1 base, and 13 bases separated the two germline ends. The CDR3 here is CASSWIGDFQETQYF. DNA of the CDR3: TGCGCCAGCAGCTGGATAGGAGACTTCCAAGAGACCCAGTACTTC.

This clonotype was counted many times. The chain joins TRBV12-3 or TRBV12-4 to TRBJ1-6, with 7 positions matching TRBD1. The CDR3 is 14 amino acids. The trim removed 10 bases at V and 10 bases at J, leaving 13 bases unmatched. The CDR3 spells CATRGTGWRSPLHF. The CDR3 DNA reads TGTGCCACCAGGGGGACGGGGTGGAGATCACCCCTCCACTTT.

This clonotype was recorded at least ten times. The chain links TRBV5-1 to TRBJ2-7, with 8 bases identical to TRBD1. CDR3 size: 13 residues. V shed 0 bases and J 9 bases; nucleotides not matched to a gene: 5. Per germline, CDR1 SGHRS and CDR2 YFSETQ. Here the CDR3 reads CASSLEGRGPQYV. The DNA for the CDR3 is TGCGCCAGCAGCTTGGAGGGCAGGGGGCCGCAGTACGTC.

The table lists this clonotype with a few counts. The chain couples TRBV7-3 to TRBJ1-1; D gene ambiguous. CDR1 is SGHTA, CDR2 FQGTGA, per germline. The CDR3 has 14 amino acids. V was cut by 1 base and J by 4 bases, with 10 bases left in between. This CDR3 reads CASSLNGPRTEAFF. CDR3 sequence (DNA): TGTGCCAGCAGCTTAAACGGCCCCCGCACTGAAGCTTTCTTT.

Comment on this clonotype: A much larger clone sits a single nucleotide away, making a read error possible. The chain is built from TRBV3-1 and TRBJ2-5; D gene ambiguous. This CDR3 is built from 15 residues. Per the germline V gene, CDR1 is LGHDT and CDR2 is YNNKEL (reference sequence). V shed 0 bases and J shed 5 bases, with 13 bases lying between them. As DNA, the CDR3 is TGTGCCAGCAGCCAAGAACATAGGATGACGGAGACCCAGTACTTC. Translating it yields CASSQEHRMTETQYF.

This clonotype was recorded a few times. The V gene is TRBV6-2 or TRBV6-3, the J gene TRBJ1-1, with a tentative D call TRBD1 (5 bases). CDR3 length equals 17 residues. Trimming cost V 7 bases and J 0 bases, with 21 bases left between them. The germline V gene has CDR1 MNHEY and CDR2 SVGEGT. The CDR3 DNA follows: TGTGCCAGCAAGAAGGGACGCGTTAATTTTATGAACACTGAAGCTTTCTTT. Translated: CASKKGRVNFMNTEAFF.

The CDR3 sequence: CASSGGPMTGVVAEAFF. CDR3 bases: TGCGCCAGCAGTGGCGGTCCCATGACAGGGGTGGTAGCTGAAGCTTTCTTT. The chain links TRBV10-1 to TRBJ1-1; 8 positions match TRBD1. This CDR3 spans 17 amino acids. Germline values: CDR1 WNHNN, CDR2 SYGVQD (reference sequence). V lost 4 bases, J lost 6 bases, and 16 bases stayed unmatched.